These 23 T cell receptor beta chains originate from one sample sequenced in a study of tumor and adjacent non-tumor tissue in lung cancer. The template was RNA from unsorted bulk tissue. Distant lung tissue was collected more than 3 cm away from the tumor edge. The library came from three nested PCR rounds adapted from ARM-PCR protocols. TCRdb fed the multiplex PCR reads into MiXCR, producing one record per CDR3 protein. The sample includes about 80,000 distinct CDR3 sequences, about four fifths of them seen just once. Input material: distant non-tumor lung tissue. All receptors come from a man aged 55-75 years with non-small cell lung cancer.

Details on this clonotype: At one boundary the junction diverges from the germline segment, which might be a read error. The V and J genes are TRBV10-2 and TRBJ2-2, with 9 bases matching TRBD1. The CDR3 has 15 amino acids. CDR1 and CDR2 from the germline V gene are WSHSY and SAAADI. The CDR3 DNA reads TGCACCAGCAGGGACAGGGAGAAGGACACCGGGGAGCTATTTTTT. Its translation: CTSRDREKDTGELFF.

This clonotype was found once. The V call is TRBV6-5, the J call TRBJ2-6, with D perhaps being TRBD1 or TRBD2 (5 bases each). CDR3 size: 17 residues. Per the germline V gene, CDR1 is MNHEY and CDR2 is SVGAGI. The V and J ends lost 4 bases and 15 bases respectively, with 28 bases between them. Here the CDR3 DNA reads TGTGCCAGCAGTTTAGCGCGGGCCAGCTCTGGGGCCAAAGCCCTGACTTTC. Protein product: CASSLARASSGAKALTF.

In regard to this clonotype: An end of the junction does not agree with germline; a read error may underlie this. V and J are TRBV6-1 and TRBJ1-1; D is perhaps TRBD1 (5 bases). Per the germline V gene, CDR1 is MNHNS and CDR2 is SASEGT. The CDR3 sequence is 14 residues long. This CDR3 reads CANSEERGDTDAFF. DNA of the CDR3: TGTGCCAACAGTGAAGAGAGGGGCGACACTGATGCTTTCTTT.

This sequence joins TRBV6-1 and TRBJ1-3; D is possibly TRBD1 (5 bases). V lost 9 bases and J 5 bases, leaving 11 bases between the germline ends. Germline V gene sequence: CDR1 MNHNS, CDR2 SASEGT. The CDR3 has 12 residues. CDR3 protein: CASWTNRNTIYF. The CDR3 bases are TGTGCCAGTTGGACAAATCGAAACACCATATATTTT.

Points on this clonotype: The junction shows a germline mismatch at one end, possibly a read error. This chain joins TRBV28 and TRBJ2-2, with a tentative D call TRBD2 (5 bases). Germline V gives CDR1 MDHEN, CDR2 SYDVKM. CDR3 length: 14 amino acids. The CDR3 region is CASSFWGRTGELLF. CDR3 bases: TGTGCCAGCAGTTTTTGGGGAAGGACCGGGGAGCTGCTTTTT.

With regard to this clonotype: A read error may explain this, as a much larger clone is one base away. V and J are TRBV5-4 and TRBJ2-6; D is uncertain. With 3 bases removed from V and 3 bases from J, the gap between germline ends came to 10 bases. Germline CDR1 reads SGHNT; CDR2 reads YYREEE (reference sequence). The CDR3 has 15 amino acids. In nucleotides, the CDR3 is TGTGCCAGCAGCTATCTGATTAGTGGGGCCAACGTCCTGACTTTC. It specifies CASSYLISGANVLTF.

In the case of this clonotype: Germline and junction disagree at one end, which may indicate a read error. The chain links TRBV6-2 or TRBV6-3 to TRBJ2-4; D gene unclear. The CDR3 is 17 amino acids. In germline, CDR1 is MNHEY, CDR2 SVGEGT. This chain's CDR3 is CASSCSMAGGTLNIQYF. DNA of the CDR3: TGTGCCAGCAGTTGCTCGATGGCAGGTGGTACGTTAAACATTCAGTATTTC.

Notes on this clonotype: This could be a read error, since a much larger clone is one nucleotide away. CDR3 sequence: CASIIAGLAGGRTYEQYF. CDR3 in DNA: TGCGCCAGCATAATAGCGGGACTAGCGGGGGGGAGAACCTACGAGCAGTACTTC. The V and J genes are TRBV4-1 and TRBJ2-7; 16 bases align to TRBD2. The trim removed 7 bases at V and 2 bases at J, leaving 11 bases unmatched. Germline-derived CDR1 and CDR2 are MGHRA and YSYEKL. The CDR3 covers 18 residues.

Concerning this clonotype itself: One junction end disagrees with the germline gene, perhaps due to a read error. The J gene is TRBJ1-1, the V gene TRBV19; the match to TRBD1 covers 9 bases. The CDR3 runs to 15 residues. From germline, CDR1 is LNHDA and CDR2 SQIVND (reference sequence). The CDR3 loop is CVSSIEGQGQTEAFF. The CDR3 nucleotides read TGTGTCAGTAGTATTGAGGGACAGGGTCAAACTGAAGCTTTCTTT.

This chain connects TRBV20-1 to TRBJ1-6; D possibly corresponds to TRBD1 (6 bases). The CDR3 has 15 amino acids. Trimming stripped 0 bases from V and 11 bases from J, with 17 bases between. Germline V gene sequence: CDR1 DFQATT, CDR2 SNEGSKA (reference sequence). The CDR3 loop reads CSARDKGVKVAPLHF. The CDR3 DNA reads TGCAGTGCTAGAGACAAGGGGGTAAAAGTGGCACCCCTCCACTTT.

The CDR3 DNA reads TGTGCCAGTAGCTTTAGCGGGAGGCCCTACGAACGGTACTTC. This encodes CASSFSGRPYERYF. J is TRBJ2-7 and V is TRBV28; 10 nucleotides match TRBD2. Per the germline V gene, CDR1 is MDHEN and CDR2 is SYDVKM. The V and J ends lost 9 bases and 12 bases, in that order; junction bases with no gene match: 17. CDR3 length: 14 amino acids.

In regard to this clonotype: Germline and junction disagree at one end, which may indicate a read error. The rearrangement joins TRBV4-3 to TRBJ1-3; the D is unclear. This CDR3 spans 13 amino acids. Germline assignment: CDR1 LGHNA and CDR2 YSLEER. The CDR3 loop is CTSSQEAHNTIYF. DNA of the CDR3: TGCACCAGCAGCCAAGAAGCCCATAACACCATATATTTT.

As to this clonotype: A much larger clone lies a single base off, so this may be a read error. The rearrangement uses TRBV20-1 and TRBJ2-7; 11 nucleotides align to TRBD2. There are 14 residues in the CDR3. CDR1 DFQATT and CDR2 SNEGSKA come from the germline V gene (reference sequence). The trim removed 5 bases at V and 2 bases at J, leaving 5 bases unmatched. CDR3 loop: CSAPGTSGTYEQYF. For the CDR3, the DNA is TGCAGTGCTCCCGGGACTAGCGGCACCTACGAGCAGTACTTC.

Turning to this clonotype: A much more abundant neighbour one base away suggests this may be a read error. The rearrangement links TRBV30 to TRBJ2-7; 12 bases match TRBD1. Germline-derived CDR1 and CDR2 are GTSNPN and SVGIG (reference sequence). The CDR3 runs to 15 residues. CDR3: CVWSVIGTGGSEQYF. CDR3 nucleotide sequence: TGTGTCTGGAGTGTAATTGGGACAGGGGGCTCCGAGCAGTACTTC.

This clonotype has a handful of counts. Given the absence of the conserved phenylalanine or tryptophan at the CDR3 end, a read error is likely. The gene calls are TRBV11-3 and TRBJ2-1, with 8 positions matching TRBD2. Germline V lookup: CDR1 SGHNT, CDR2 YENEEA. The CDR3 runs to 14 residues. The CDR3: CASSLSGSTNEQFL. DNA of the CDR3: TGTGCCAGCAGCTTGAGCGGGAGTACCAATGAACAGTTCTTG.

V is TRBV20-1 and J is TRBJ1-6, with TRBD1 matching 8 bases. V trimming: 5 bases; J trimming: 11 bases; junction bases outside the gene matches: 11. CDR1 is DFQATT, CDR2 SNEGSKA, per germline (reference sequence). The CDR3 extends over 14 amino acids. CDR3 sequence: CSAAQDRATPPLHF. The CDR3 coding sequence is TGCAGTGCTGCCCAGGACAGGGCCACTCCACCCCTCCACTTT.

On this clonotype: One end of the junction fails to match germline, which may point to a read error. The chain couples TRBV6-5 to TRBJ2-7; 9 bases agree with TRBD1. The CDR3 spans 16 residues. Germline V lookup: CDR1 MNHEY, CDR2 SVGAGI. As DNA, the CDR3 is TGTGCCACCAGTTACTCGTTACAGGGGGCTTCCTATGAGAAGTACTTC. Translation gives CATSYSLQGASYEKYF.

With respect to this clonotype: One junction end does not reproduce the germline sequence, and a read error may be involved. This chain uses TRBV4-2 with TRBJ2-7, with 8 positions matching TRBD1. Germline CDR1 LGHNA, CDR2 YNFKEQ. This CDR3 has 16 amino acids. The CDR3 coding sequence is TGTGTCAGCAGCCAAGATGGGAGGACAGGGAACTACGAGCAGTACTTC. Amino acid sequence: CVSSQDGRTGNYEQYF.

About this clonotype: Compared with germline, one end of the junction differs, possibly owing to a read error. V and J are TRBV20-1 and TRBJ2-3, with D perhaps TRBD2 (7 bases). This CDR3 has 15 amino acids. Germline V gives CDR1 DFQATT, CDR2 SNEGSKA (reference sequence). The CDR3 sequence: CSATGGGLSTDMQYF. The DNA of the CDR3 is TGCAGTGCTACAGGCGGGGGCTTGAGCACAGATATGCAGTATTTT.

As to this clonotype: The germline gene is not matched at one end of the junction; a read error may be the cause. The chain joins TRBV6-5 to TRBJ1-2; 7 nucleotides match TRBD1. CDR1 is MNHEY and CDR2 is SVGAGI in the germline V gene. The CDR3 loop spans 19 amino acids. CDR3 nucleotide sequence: TGTGCCAGCAGTTACTTGTACAGCTTTCCGGGACAGAGTCCCTATGACTACACCTTC. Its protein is CASSYLYSFPGQSPYDYTF.

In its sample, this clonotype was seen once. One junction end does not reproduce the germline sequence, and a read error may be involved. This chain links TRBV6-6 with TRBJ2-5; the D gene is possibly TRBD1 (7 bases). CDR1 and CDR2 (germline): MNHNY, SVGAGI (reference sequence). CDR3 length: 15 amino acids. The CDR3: CASNYNRGGAETHYF. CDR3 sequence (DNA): TGTGCCAGCAATTACAACAGGGGAGGTGCAGAGACCCATTACTTC.

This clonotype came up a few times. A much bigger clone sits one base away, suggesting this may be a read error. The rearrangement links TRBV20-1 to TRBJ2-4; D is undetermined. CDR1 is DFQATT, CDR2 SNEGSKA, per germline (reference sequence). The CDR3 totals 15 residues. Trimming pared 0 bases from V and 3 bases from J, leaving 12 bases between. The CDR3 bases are TGCAGTGCTAGAGATTATGCTTGGGGCAAAAACATTCAGTACTTC. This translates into CSARDYAWGKNIQYF.

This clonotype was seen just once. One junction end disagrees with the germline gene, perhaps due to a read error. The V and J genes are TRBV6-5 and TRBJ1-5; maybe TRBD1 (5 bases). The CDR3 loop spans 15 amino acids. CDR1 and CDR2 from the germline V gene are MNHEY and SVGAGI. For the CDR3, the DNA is TGTGCCAGCAGATACCTACAGGTAAGCAATCAGCCACAGCATTTT. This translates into CASRYLQVSNQPQHF.